Shown below are 7 T cell receptor beta chains from a single sample sequenced in a study of T cells in Graves' hyperthyroidism and ophthalmopathy. Authors of the study amplified TCR beta CDR3 regions from RNA transcripts. HTBI primers were used for first-round RT-PCR of the TCR CDR3. TCRdb ran MiXCR on the multiplex PCR reads and lists one entry per CDR3 protein. The repertoire includes about 620,000 distinct CDR3 sequences, around 15% of them detected once, and around 4% sits in the top ten. The sequenced material came from blood. Receptor source: a woman in her 30s with Graves' hyperthyroidism.

CDR3 DNA sequence: TGCGCCAGCAGCTTGGCCGGACCAGGGGGGAATGAGCAGTTCTTC. Protein sequence: CASSLAGPGGNEQFF. J is TRBJ2-1 and V is TRBV5-1; D may be TRBD1 (7 bases). In germline, CDR1 is SGHRS, CDR2 YFSETQ. Trimming shortened V by 0 bases and J by 7 bases, and 14 bases separated the two germline ends. The length of the CDR3 is 15 residues.

J is TRBJ1-3 and V is TRBV7-9; D gene ambiguous. V lost 1 base to trimming and J lost 5 bases, with 12 bases between them. Germline V gene lookup returns CDR1 SEHNR and CDR2 FQNEAQ (reference sequence). There are 15 residues in the CDR3. CDR3 DNA sequence: TGTGCCAGCAGCTTAGACGGGGTGATAAGAAACACCATATATTTT. Encoded protein: CASSLDGVIRNTIYF.

This clonotype was observed at least ten times. The rearrangement links TRBV7-3 to TRBJ2-3; D unresolved. Germline values: CDR1 SGHTA, CDR2 FQGTGA. The CDR3 extends over 15 amino acids. Between the trimmed V and J ends, which lost 3 bases and 3 bases, there was a span of 13 bases. CDR3 loop: CASSFRPADTDTQYF. Here the CDR3 DNA reads TGTGCCAGCAGCTTCAGGCCGGCGGATACAGATACGCAGTATTTT.

This clonotype was observed a few times. This chain connects TRBV28 to TRBJ1-1; TRBD1 matches 8 bases. The CDR3 length is 15 residues. Germline assignment: CDR1 MDHEN and CDR2 SYDVKM. V shed 4 bases and J 3 bases; nucleotides not matched to a gene: 7. The CDR3 DNA reads as TGTGCCAGCAGTTCTCCCACAGGGGGTTACACTGAAGCTTTCTTT. Amino acid sequence: CASSSPTGGYTEAFF.

Concerning this clonotype itself: A much larger clone differs from this one at a single base, so this may be a read error. The genes are TRBV29-1 and TRBJ2-5, with 10 positions matching TRBD2. CDR1 is SQVTM, CDR2 ANQGSEA, per germline. V was clipped by 4 bases and J by 6 bases; unmatched bases: 8. The CDR3 runs to 14 residues. Written as DNA, the CDR3 is TGCAGCGTTGGGGCTAGCGGGAGAACGAAGACCCAGTACTTC. Its protein product is CSVGASGRTKTQYF.

This clonotype occurred many times. The chain links TRBV19 to TRBJ1-2, with 8 bases that match TRBD1. The V segment lost 3 bases and the J segment 8 bases; nucleotides outside the gene matches: 5. The CDR3 spans 13 residues. Germline CDR1 and CDR2: LNHDA and SQIVND (reference sequence). DNA of the CDR3: TGTGCCAGTAGTATCCAGGGGGCGGACGGCTACACCTTC. Protein sequence: CASSIQGADGYTF.

This clonotype was seen many times. The rearrangement joins TRBV3-1 to TRBJ2-1; D gene uncertain. With 0 bases removed from V and 7 bases from J, the gap between germline ends came to 10 bases. CDR3 length: 14 residues. The germline CDR1 and CDR2 sequences are LGHDT and YNNKEL (reference sequence). CDR3 nucleotides: TGTGCCAGCAGCCAAGAGTCAGCAGCTAATGAGCAGTTCTTC. This encodes CASSQESAANEQFF.